Presented here are 20 T cell receptor beta chains from one specimen sequenced in a study of cytomegalovirus exposure and HLA in healthy donors (TCRdb year 2017). The library was made by the immunoSEQ multiplex PCR assay. TCRdb took this table from immuneACCESS and kept in-frame rearrangements with V and J called. Such tables lack part of the clones; where checked against another copy, unresolved V genes explain under half of the gap, and the rest is unexplained. The sample contains more than 95,000 clones, approximately 91% of them found a single time. The ten top clones hold about 4.5% of the sample. What was sequenced was PBMCs. The source of these receptors is a man aged 18 to 29 in good health and CMV-seropositive.

This clone showed up just a few times. The chain recombines TRBV18 with TRBJ2-7; 8 bases match TRBD1. V shed 0 bases, J shed 6 bases, and the junction held 4 bases outside the gene matches. This CDR3 spans 14 amino acids. CDR1 KGHSH and CDR2 LQKENI come from the germline V gene. The CDR3 region has the DNA TGTGCCAGCTCACCACCCGGACAGGGCGGCGAGCAGTACTTC. This gives the protein CASSPPGQGGEQYF.

The chain carries TRBV13 and TRBJ2-1; 8 bases are a match to TRBD1. This CDR3 spans 15 amino acids. Losses at the gene ends were 4 bases for V and 4 bases for J; bases not matched to a gene: 6. Germline CDR1 reads PRHDT; CDR2 reads FYEKMQ (reference sequence). The CDR3 bases are TGTGCCAGCAGCTACGGGACAGGTCAATACAATGAGCAGTTCTTC. Protein sequence: CASSYGTGQYNEQFF.

The V and J genes are TRBV6-1 and TRBJ1-5; 10 bases agree with TRBD1. The CDR3 runs to 15 residues. CDR1 is MNHNS, CDR2 SASEGT, per germline. The J segment lost 6 bases and the V segment lost 6 bases, leaving 8 bases of the junction unmatched. The CDR3 coding sequence is TGTGCCAGCAGGCCTGGGGGACAGGGGTCTCAGCCCCAGCATTTT. Translation: CASRPGGQGSQPQHF.

V is TRBV15 and J is TRBJ2-5; no definite D call. The CDR3 is made up of 13 amino acids. Trimming cost V 3 bases and J 4 bases, with 9 bases left between them. Germline V lookup: CDR1 LNHNV, CDR2 YYDKDF (reference sequence). In DNA form, the CDR3 reads TGTGCCACCAGCAGTCAAACTCGAGAGACCCAGTACTTC. Translation gives CATSSQTRETQYF.

V and J are TRBV28 and TRBJ1-5; 7 positions match TRBD1. The CDR3 totals 14 residues. The junction had 6 bases not matched to a gene; V was cut back by 6 bases and J by 4 bases. Looked up from germline, CDR1 is MDHEN and CDR2 is SYDVKM. CDR3 protein: CASSHRGANQPQHF. The CDR3 coding sequence is TGTGCCAGCAGCCACAGGGGAGCGAATCAGCCCCAGCATTTT.

V is TRBV2 and J is TRBJ2-3; TRBD1 matches at 10 bases. J was trimmed by 5 bases and V by 6 bases; bases with no gene match: 5. CDR3 size: 14 residues. CDR1 SNHLY and CDR2 FYNNEI come from the germline V gene. CDR3 region: CASSRTGGKDTQYF. The CDR3 DNA reads TGTGCCAGCAGCCGGACAGGGGGTAAAGATACGCAGTATTTT.

The chain is built from TRBV14 and TRBJ2-3; TRBD2 matches 7 bases. V was clipped by 5 bases and J by 3 bases; unmatched bases: 11. The CDR3 consists of 16 residues. Germline V gene lookup returns CDR1 SGHDN and CDR2 FVKESK. Here the CDR3 DNA reads TGTGCCAGCAGCACCCGGGACTACCTCCGGACAGATACGCAGTATTTT. It translates to CASSTRDYLRTDTQYF.

The J gene is TRBJ1-1, the V gene TRBV11-2; TRBD1 agrees at 7 bases. The CDR3 loop spans 16 amino acids. Germline V CDR1 and CDR2: SGHAT, FQNNGV. The ends lost 0 bases at V and 4 bases at J; junction bases unmatched: 8. CDR3 nucleotides: TGTGCCAGCAGCTTAGATTACAGGGGTAGACGCACTGAAGCTTTCTTT. Translating it yields CASSLDYRGRRTEAFF.

V gene TRBV5-6 combines with J gene TRBJ1-2, with D perhaps TRBD1 (6 bases). Germline-derived CDR1 and CDR2 are SGHDT and YYEEEE. V gave up 5 bases and J gave up 4 bases, with 15 bases separating them. This CDR3 spans 14 amino acids. CDR3 residues: CASSFTGISYGYTF. The CDR3, as DNA: TGTGCCAGCAGTTTTACAGGGATCTCCTATGGCTACACCTTC.

V gene TRBV28 combines with J gene TRBJ1-5; D perhaps matches TRBD1 (6 bases). The CDR3 covers 14 residues. Trimming pared 4 bases from V and 5 bases from J, leaving 12 bases between. In germline, CDR1 is MDHEN, CDR2 SYDVKM. The CDR3 DNA is TGTGCCAGCAGTTCAGGGGTTGGGGATCAGCCCCAGCATTTT. This sequence encodes CASSSGVGDQPQHF.

The chain couples TRBV7-6 to TRBJ1-4; TRBD1 is a possible D gene (5 bases). This CDR3 is 16 amino acids long. The V gene lost 4 bases and the J gene lost 7 bases, with 19 bases spanning the gap. Germline CDR1 is SGHVS and CDR2 is FNYEAQ. Here the CDR3 DNA reads TGTGCCAGCAGCTCCTCGCTCAGGGAAAAAGGTGAAAAACTGTTTTTT. The encoded protein is CASSSSLREKGEKLFF. Drawing the rest from reference TRBV7-6 and TRBJ1-4, the complete variable domain is GAGVSQSPRYKVTKRGQDVALRCDPISGHVSLYWYRQALGQGPEFLTYFNYEAQQDKSGLPNDRFSAERPEGSISTLTIQRTEQRDSAMYRCASSSSLREKGEKLFFGSGTQLSVL.

V usage is TRBV18 and J usage is TRBJ2-2; D is ambiguous. Trimming took 3 bases from V and 6 from J, leaving 17 bases between them. CDR1 is KGHSH, CDR2 LQKENI, per germline. CDR3 length equals 16 residues. The CDR3 DNA sequence: TGTGCCAGCTCACCGCAAAGTTTGTTGTCGGCCGGGGAGCTGTTTTTT. Translated, it gives CASSPQSLLSAGELFF.

The chain couples TRBV9 to TRBJ2-2; 9 positions agree with TRBD2. The CDR3 covers 16 residues. Germline V gene sequence: CDR1 SGDLS, CDR2 YYNGEE. J gave up 4 bases and V 4 bases, and 8 bases lay outside the gene matches. This CDR3 is CASSPWRGGSTGELFF. CDR3 DNA: TGTGCCAGCAGCCCCTGGCGGGGGGGGAGCACCGGGGAGCTGTTTTTT.

This clone has a single count. This chain links TRBV29-1 with TRBJ2-6; 8 positions agree with TRBD1. The CDR3 runs 16 residues. V gave up 5 bases and J gave up 0 bases; unmatched junction bases: 6. The germline gives CDR1 SQVTM, CDR2 ANQGSEA. Here the CDR3 DNA reads TGCAGCGTTACGGACAGGGAACCCTCTGGGGCCAACGTCCTGACTTTC. It yields the protein CSVTDREPSGANVLTF.

Here the CDR3 reads CASRGSAGEYEQYF. The CDR3 DNA reads as TGCGCCAGCCGGGGGTCTGCGGGGGAATACGAGCAGTACTTC. The chain employs TRBV5-1 and TRBJ2-7; 7 nucleotides agree with TRBD2. The V gene's germline CDR1 is SGHRS and CDR2 YFSETQ. The CDR3 totals 14 residues. V shed 7 bases, J shed 4 bases, and the junction held 11 bases outside the gene matches.

To note about this clone: The junction and the germline gene differ at one end; a read error may be behind it. J is TRBJ2-2 and V is TRBV7-7, with TRBD1 identical over 8 bases. CDR1 SSHAT and CDR2 FNYEAQ come from the germline V gene (reference sequence). The CDR3 has 16 residues. CDR3 region: CASSHFGQGATGELFF. Written as DNA, the CDR3 is TGTGCTAGCAGCCATTTTGGGCAGGGGGCGACCGGGGAGCTGTTTTTT.

The chain links TRBV1 to TRBJ1-4. TRBV1 is classified as a pseudogene. This CDR3 contains 16 residues. CDR3 DNA: TGCACCAGCAGCCAAGGACGGGGAACAACTAATGAAAAACTGTTTTTT. This gives the protein CTSSQGRGTTNEKLFF.

The V and J genes are TRBV19 and TRBJ1-6; TRBD1 matches 7 bases. CDR1 and CDR2 from the germline V gene are LNHDA and SQIVND (reference sequence). CDR3 size: 16 residues. The V gene end was trimmed by 7 bases and the J gene end by 0 bases; junction bases not matched to a gene: 6. The CDR3 reads CASKRGPSSYNSPLHF. The CDR3 DNA follows: TGTGCCAGTAAAAGGGGGCCCAGCTCCTATAATTCACCCCTCCACTTT.

The chain employs TRBV28 and TRBJ2-2, with unresolved D. The CDR3 totals 12 residues. Trimming took 6 bases from V and 6 from J, leaving 8 bases between them. CDR1 and CDR2 from the germline V gene are MDHEN and SYDVKM. The CDR3 nucleotides are TGTGCCAGCAGATCTTCTTCCGGGGAGCTGTTTTTT. As protein: CASRSSSGELFF.

The chain carries TRBV7-8 and TRBJ2-2, with 7 bases aligning to TRBD2. The CDR3 extends over 15 amino acids. V dropped 0 bases and J dropped 6; count of bases not matched to a gene: 4. Germline CDR1 is SGHVS and CDR2 is FQNEAQ. The CDR3 DNA reads as TGTGCCAGCAGCTTAGCCGTCGGACTAGCCGGGGAGCTGTTTTTT. Translating gives CASSLAVGLAGELFF. The full variable domain, rest sourced from reference TRBV7-8 and TRBJ2-2, is GAGVSQSPRYKVAKRGQDVALRCDPISGHVSLFWYQQALGQGPEFLTYFQNEAQLDKSGLPSDRFFAERPEGSVSTLKIQRTQQEDSAVYLCASSLAVGLAGELFFGEGSRLTVL.